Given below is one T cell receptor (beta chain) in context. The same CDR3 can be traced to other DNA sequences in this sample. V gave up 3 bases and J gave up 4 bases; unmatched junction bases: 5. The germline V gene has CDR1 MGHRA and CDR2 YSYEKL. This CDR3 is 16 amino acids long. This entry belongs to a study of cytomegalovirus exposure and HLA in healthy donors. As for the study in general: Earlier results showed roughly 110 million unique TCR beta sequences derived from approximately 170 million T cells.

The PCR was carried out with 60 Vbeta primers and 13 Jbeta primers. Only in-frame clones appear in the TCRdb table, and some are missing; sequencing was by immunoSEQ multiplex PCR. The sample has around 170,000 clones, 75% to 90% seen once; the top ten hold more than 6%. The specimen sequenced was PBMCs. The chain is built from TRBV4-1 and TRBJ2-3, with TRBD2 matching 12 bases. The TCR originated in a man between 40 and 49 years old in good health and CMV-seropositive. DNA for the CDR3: TGCGCCAGCAGCCAGCCTAGCGGGGGGGCCGCAGATACGCAGTATTTT. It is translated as CASSQPSGGAADTQYF.